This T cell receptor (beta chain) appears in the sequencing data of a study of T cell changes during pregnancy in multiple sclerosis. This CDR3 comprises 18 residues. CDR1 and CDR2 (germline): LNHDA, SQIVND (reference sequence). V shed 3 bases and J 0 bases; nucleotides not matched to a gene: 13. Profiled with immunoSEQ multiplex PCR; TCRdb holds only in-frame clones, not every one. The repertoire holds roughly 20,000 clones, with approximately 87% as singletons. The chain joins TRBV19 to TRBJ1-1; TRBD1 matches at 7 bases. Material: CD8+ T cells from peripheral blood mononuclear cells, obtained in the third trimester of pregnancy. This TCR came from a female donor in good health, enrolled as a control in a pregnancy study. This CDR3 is CASSILWPGTALNTEAFF. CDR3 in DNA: TGTGCCAGTAGTATCCTGTGGCCTGGGACAGCACTGAACACTGAAGCTTTCTTT.